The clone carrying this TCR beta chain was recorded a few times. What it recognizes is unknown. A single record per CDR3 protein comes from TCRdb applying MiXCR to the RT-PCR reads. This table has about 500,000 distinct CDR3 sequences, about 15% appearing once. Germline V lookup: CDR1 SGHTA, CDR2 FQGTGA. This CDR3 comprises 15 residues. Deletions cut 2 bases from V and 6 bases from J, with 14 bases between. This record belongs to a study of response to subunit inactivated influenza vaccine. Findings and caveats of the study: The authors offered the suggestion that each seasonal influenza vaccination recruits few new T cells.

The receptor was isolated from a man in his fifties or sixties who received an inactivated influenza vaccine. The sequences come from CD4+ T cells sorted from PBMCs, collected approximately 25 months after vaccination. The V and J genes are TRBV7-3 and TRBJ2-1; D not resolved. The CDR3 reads CASSLFPAAGNEQFF. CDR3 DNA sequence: TGTGCCAGCAGCTTATTTCCAGCCGCCGGCAATGAGCAGTTCTTC. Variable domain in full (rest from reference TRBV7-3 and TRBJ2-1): GAGVSQTPSNKVTEKGKYVELRCDPISGHTALYWYRQSLGQGPEFLIYFQGTGAADDSGLPNDRFFAVRPEGSVSTLKIQRTERGDSAVYLCASSLFPAAGNEQFFGPGTRLTVL.